One sample yielded the 10 T cell receptor beta chains listed below, sequenced in a study of blood T cell repertoires in COVID-19. Repertoires were generated with immunoSEQ multiplex PCR, while TCRdb's copy carries only in-frame clones and drops some. The sample contains around 97,000 clones, 87% of which appear only once. Sequences were obtained from peripheral blood. The receptor source for this set is a man aged 50 to 60 in a cohort sampled during active COVID-19.

The genes are TRBV3-1 (or the pseudogene TRBV3-2) and TRBJ1-2, with no clear D. CDR1 LGHDT and CDR2 YNNKEL come from the germline V gene (reference sequence). V lost 0 bases, J lost 2 bases, and 7 bases lay in between. CDR3 length: 14 amino acids. The CDR3 sequence: CASSQDTGNYGYTF. The CDR3 DNA follows: TGTGCCAGCAGCCAAGATACCGGGAACTATGGCTACACCTTC.

This clone was recorded a few times. This chain connects TRBV5-8 to TRBJ1-1, with a weak D call TRBD1 (5 bases). Deletions cut 3 bases from V and 6 bases from J, with 12 bases between. The CDR3 covers 13 residues. CDR1 and CDR2 from the germline V gene are SGHTS and YDEGEE. CDR3 DNA sequence: TGTGCCAGCAGCTCCCTCGTAGGGGCTGAAGCTTTCTTT. It specifies CASSSLVGAEAFF.

The V call is TRBV19, the J call TRBJ1-2; maybe TRBD1 (5 bases). The germline gives CDR1 LNHDA, CDR2 SQIVND (reference sequence). The CDR3 covers 15 residues. V lost 6 bases and J lost 1, with 15 bases in between. The chain's CDR3 is CASRAGGAGNYGYTF. For the CDR3, the DNA is TGTGCCAGTAGGGCTGGAGGGGCCGGTAACTATGGCTACACCTTC.

This clone is a singleton in its sample. The chain is built from TRBV27 and TRBJ2-3, with D possibly TRBD2 on 7 matching bases. The ends were cut back, 3 bases at V and 1 base at J, with 17 bases in the middle. CDR3 length: 17 residues. Germline loops: CDR1 MNHEY, CDR2 SMNVEV (reference sequence). The CDR3 loop reads CASSFLRGALGTDTQYF. DNA for the CDR3: TGTGCCAGCAGTTTTCTACGGGGGGCCCTCGGCACAGATACGCAGTATTTT.

This clone was detected only once. The DNA of the CDR3 is TGTGCCAGTAGTATCTCTGGGAGGAGCAGGGCATATGGCTACACCTTC. Protein sequence: CASSISGRSRAYGYTF. The chain employs TRBV19 and TRBJ1-2, with D perhaps matching TRBD1 (5 bases). Germline V lookup: CDR1 LNHDA, CDR2 SQIVND (reference sequence). There are 16 residues in the CDR3. The ends were cut back, 3 bases at V and 5 bases at J, with 19 bases in the middle.

V gene TRBV7-6 combines with J gene TRBJ1-3; D is ambiguous. The germline gives CDR1 SGHVS, CDR2 FNYEAQ. CDR3 size: 15 residues. V was clipped by 4 bases and J by 0 bases, with 10 bases between them. CDR3 residues: CASSSRESSGNTIYF. The CDR3 DNA reads TGTGCCAGCAGCTCGAGGGAGAGCTCTGGAAACACCATATATTTT.

The chain employs TRBV5-1 and TRBJ2-6; D uncertain. The CDR3 spans 13 residues. From germline, CDR1 is SGHRS and CDR2 YFSETQ. Trimming removed 4 bases from V and 3 bases from J, with 5 bases in between. CDR3 residues: CASSSIGANVLTF. In DNA, the CDR3 is TGCGCCAGCAGCAGCATTGGGGCCAACGTCCTGACTTTC.

The J gene is TRBJ1-2, the V gene TRBV3-1 (or the pseudogene TRBV3-2); the D is unclear. Trimming shortened V by 2 bases and J by 3 bases, and 10 bases separated the two germline ends. The CDR3 extends over 14 amino acids. Per the germline V gene, CDR1 is LGHDT and CDR2 is YNNKEL (reference sequence). Written as DNA, the CDR3 is TGTGCCAGCAGCCAAAAAAACAGACACTATGGCTACACCTTC. Translated, it gives CASSQKNRHYGYTF.

The chain joins TRBV7-5 to TRBJ2-7; no DNA check was done on the table's D call, TRBD1. TRBV7-5 is a pseudogene locus. The CDR3 runs to 21 residues. The CDR3 DNA is TGTGCCAGAAGCTTTGCGTCGGGACAGGGGACCCAAGCTCTAAAGACCCACGAGCAGTACTTC. Translating gives CARSFASGQGTQALKTHEQYF.

There are a few counts of this clone. The gene calls are TRBV6-4 and TRBJ2-7, with D unclear. Germline CDR1 and CDR2: MRHNA and SNTAGT. The V end was cut by 4 bases, the J end by 5 bases, with 15 bases between. The CDR3 sequence is 14 residues long. The CDR3 DNA reads TGTGCCAGCAGTGGAGATACAGCCCATCACGAGCAGTACGTC. Translated: CASSGDTAHHEQYV.